This paragraph reports one T cell receptor (beta chain). This entry is derived from a study of blood T cell repertoires in COVID-19. Study-level information: Samples came from the United States, Italy and Spain, spanning acute and convalescent COVID-19. Nucleic acid was either cDNA or gDNA, and it came from T cells, B-cell-depleted T cells, or PBMCs.

Trimming shortened V by 4 bases and J by 3 bases, and 19 bases separated the two germline ends. CDR1 SNHLY and CDR2 FYNNEI come from the germline V gene. This CDR3 region has 17 residues. In the original processing: Estimates of nucleated cell counts were drawn from the amplification of reference gene primers. Sequenced by immunoSEQ multiplex PCR; TCRdb stores in-frame clones only, minus some. V, J and clone size reflect that table, while D and trimming were determined from the DNA. Of more than 250,000 clones listed, 88% were seen once; the top ten hold approximately 0.7%. Specimen: peripheral blood. The sequence came from a human donor in a cohort sampled during active COVID-19. The chain carries TRBV2 and TRBJ2-1, with D possibly matching TRBD1 (7 bases). The chain's CDR3 is CASSGRGPILHYNEQFF. For the CDR3, the DNA is TGTGCCAGCAGTGGGAGGGGGCCTATACTCCACTACAATGAGCAGTTCTTC.